The text below deals with one TCR beta chain. Antigen: not known. Germline CDR1 reads MNHEY; CDR2 reads SVGAGI. V was shortened by 6 bases and J by 1 base, with 12 bases between the two germline ends. The CDR3 loop spans 14 amino acids. This entry comes from a study of T cell repertoires and HLA-DP antigens. Primers targeted 54 TRBV and 13 TRBJ segments. Libraries were prepared by immunoSEQ multiplex PCR; TCRdb keeps only in-frame clonotypes and omits some of them. The sample records approximately 89,000 clones, around nine tenths being singletons. The genes are TRBV6-5 and TRBJ1-1; maybe TRBD1 (6 bases). The sequenced sample consisted of CD4+ T cells from PBMCs. This TCR derives from a man aged 45-65 years in good health and CMV-seronegative. CDR3 amino acids: CASSRIRGNTEAFF. The CDR3 DNA is TGTGCCAGCAGCCGTATCAGGGGGAACACTGAAGCTTTCTTT.